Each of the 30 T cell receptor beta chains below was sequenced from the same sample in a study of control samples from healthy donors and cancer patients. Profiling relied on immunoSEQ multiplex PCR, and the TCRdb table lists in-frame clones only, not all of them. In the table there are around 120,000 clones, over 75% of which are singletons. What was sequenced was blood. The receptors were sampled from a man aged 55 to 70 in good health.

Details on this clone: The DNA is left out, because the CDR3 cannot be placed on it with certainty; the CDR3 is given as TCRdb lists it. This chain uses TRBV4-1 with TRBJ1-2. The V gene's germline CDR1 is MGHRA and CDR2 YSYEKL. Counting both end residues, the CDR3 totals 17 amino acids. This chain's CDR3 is CASSPNDFRGGGYGYTF.

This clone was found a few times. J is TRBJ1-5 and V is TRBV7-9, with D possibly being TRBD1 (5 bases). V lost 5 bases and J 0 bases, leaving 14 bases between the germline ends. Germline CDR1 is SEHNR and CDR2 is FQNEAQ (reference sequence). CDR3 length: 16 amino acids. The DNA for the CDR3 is TGTGCCAGCAGCCCGGGACGGATAGATAGCAATCAGCCCCAGCATTTT. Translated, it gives CASSPGRIDSNQPQHF.

The CDR3 DNA is TGTGCCAGCAGCTTAACAGTTCAGACTCGGAAAGAGACCCAGTACTTC. Protein sequence: CASSLTVQTRKETQYF. The chain combines TRBV7-3 with TRBJ2-5; D is uncertain. The CDR3 runs 16 residues. The V gene's germline CDR1 is SGHTA and CDR2 FQGTGA. The V end was cut by 0 bases, the J end by 3 bases, with 14 bases between.

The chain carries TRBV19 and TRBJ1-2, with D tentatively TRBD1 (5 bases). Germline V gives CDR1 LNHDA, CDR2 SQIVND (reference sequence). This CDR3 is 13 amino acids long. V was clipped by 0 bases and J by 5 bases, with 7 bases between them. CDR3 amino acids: CASSIDQGYGYTF. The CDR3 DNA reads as TGTGCCAGTAGTATAGATCAGGGTTATGGCTACACCTTC.

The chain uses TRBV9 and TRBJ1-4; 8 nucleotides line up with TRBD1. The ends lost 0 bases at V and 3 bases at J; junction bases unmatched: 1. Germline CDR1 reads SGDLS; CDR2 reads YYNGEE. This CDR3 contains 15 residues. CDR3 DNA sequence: TGTGCCAGCAGCGTAGCGACAGGGGCTAATGAAAAACTGTTTTTT. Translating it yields CASSVATGANEKLFF.

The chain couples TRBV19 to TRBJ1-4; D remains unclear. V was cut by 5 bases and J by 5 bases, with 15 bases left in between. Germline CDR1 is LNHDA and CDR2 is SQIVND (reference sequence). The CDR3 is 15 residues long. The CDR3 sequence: CASSVLRPANEKLFF. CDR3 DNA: TGTGCCAGTAGTGTTCTGAGACCGGCAAATGAAAAACTGTTTTTT.

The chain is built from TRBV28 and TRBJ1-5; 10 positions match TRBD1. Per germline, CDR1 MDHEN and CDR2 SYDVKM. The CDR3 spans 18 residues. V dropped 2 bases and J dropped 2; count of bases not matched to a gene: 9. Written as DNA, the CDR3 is TGTGCCAGCAGTTTAGGGCGACAGGGGGCTTATCGCAATCAGCCCCAGCATTTT. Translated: CASSLGRQGAYRNQPQHF.

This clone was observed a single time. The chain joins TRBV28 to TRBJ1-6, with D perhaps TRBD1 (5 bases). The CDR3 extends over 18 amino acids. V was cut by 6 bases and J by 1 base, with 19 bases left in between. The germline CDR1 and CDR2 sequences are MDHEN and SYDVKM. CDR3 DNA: TGTGCCAGCAGGCCCGACAGAGGTTATCGGTCCTATAATTCACCCCTCCACTTT. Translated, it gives CASRPDRGYRSYNSPLHF.

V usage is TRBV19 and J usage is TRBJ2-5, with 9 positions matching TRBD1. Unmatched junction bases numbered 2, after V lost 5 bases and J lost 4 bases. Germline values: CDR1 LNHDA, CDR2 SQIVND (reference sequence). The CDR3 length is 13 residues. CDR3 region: CASSLTGGETQYF. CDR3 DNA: TGTGCCAGTAGTCTGACAGGGGGAGAGACCCAGTACTTC.

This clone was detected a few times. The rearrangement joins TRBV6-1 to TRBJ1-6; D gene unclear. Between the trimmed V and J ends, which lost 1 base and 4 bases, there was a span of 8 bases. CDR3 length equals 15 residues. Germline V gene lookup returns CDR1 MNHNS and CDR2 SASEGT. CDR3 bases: TGTGCCAGCAGTGAAGTGTGGGATTATAATTCACCCCTCCACTTT. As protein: CASSEVWDYNSPLHF.

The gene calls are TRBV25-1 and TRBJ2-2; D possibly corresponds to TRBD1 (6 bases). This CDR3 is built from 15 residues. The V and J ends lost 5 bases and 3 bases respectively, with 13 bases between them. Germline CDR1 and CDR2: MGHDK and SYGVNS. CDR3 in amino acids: CASSPRDTYTGELFF. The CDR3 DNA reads TGTGCCAGCAGTCCCCGGGACACCTACACCGGGGAGCTGTTTTTT.

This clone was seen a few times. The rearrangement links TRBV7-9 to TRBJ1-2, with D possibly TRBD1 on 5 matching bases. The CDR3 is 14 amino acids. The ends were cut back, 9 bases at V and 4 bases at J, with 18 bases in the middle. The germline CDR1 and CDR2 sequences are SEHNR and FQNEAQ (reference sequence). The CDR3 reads CASAVGAYGYGYTF. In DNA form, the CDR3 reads TGTGCCAGTGCAGTTGGGGCTTATGGCTATGGCTACACCTTC.

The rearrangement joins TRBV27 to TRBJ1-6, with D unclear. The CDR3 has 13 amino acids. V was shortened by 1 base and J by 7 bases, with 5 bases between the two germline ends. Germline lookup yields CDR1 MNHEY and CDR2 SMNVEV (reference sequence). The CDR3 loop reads CASSLWKNSPLHF. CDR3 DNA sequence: TGTGCCAGCAGTTTATGGAAAAATTCACCCCTCCACTTT.

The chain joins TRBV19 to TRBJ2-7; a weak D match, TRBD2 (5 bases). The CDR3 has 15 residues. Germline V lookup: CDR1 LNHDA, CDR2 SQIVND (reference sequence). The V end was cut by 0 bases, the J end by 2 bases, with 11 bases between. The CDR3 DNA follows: TGTGCCAGTAGTATAGATCGAGGGATTACCTACGAGCAGTACTTC. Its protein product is CASSIDRGITYEQYF.

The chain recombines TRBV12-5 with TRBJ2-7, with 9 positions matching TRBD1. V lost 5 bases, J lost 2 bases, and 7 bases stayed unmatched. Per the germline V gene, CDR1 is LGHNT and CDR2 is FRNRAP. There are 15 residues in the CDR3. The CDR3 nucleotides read TGTGCTAGTGGTCCCCCGGGACAGGGAGCCTACGAGCAGTACTTC. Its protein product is CASGPPGQGAYEQYF.

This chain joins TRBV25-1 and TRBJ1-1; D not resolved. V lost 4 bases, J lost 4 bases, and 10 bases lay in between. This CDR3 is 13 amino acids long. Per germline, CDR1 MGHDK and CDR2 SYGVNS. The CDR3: CASSGGAGTEAFF. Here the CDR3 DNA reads TGTGCCAGCAGTGGAGGTGCGGGCACTGAAGCTTTCTTT.

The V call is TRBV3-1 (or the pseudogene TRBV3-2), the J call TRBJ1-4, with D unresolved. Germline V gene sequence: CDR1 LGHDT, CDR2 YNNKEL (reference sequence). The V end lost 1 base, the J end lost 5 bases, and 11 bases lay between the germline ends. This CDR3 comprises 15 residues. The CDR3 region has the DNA TGTGCCAGCAGCCAAGGGGCTACCTTAAATGAAAAACTGTTTTTT. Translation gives CASSQGATLNEKLFF.

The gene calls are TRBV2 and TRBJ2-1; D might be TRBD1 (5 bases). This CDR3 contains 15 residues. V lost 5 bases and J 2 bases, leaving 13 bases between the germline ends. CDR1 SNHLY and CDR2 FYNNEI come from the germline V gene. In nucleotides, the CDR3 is TGTGCCAGCAGTCCACGACAGAAGACCTACAATGAGCAGTTCTTC. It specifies CASSPRQKTYNEQFF. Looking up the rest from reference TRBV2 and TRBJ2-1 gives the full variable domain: EPEVTQTPSHQVTQMGQEVILRCVPISNHLYFYWYRQILGQKVEFLVSFYNNEISEKSEIFDDQFSVERPDGSNFTLKIRSTKLEDSAMYFCASSPRQKTYNEQFFGPGTRLTVL.

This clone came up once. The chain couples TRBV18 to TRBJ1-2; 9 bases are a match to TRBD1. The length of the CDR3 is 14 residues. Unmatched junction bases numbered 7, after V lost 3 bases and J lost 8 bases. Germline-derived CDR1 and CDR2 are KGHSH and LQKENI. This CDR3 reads CASSPGTGSWGYTF. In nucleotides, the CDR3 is TGTGCCAGCTCACCCGGGACAGGGTCTTGGGGCTACACCTTC.

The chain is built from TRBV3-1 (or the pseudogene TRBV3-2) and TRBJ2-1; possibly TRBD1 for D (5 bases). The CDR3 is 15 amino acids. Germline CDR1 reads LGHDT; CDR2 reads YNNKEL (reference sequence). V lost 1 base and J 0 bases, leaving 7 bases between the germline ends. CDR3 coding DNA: TGTGCCAGCAGCCAAGGGGGCCTCTCCTACAATGAGCAGTTCTTC. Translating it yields CASSQGGLSYNEQFF.

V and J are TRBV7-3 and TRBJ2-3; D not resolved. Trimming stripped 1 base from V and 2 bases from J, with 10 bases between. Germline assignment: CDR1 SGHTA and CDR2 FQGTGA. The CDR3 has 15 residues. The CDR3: CASSLMGSYTDTQYF. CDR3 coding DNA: TGTGCCAGCAGCTTAATGGGCAGCTACACAGATACGCAGTATTTT.

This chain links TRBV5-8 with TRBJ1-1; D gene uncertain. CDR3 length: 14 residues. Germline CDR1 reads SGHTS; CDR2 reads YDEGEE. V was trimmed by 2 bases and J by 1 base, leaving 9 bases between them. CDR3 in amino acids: CASSLGAPNTEAFF. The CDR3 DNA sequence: TGTGCCAGCAGCTTAGGAGCCCCGAACACTGAAGCTTTCTTT.

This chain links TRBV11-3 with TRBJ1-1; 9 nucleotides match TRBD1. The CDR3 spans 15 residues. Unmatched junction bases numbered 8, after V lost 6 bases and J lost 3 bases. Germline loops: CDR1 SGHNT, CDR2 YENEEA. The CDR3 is CASRRGQGSDTEAFF. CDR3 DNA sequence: TGTGCCAGCAGACGCGGACAGGGGAGCGACACTGAAGCTTTCTTT.

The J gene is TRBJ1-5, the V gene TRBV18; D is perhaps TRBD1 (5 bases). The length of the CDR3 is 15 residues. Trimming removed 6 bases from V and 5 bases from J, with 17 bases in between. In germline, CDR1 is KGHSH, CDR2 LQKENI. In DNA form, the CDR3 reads TGTGCCAGCTCGCCCCCCGGGACCCGAGATCAGCCCCAGCATTTT. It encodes CASSPPGTRDQPQHF.

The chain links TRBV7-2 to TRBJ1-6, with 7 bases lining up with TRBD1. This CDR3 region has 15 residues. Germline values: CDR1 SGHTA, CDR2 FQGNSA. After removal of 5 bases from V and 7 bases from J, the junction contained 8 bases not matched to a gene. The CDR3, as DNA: TGTGCCAGCAGCATAGGGGGCAAGAGAAATTCACCCCTCCACTTT. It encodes CASSIGGKRNSPLHF.

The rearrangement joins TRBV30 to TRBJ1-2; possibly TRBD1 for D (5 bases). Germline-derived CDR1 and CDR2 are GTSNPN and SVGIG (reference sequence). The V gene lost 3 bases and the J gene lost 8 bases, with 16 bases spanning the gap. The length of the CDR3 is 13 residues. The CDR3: CAWRASGEDGYTF. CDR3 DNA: TGTGCCTGGAGGGCGTCGGGGGAGGACGGCTACACCTTC.

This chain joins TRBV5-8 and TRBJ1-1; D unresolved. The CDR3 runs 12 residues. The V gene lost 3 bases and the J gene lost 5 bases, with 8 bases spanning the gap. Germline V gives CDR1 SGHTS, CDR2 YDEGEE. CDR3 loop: CASSSVGTEAFF. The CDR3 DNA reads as TGTGCCAGCAGCTCCGTGGGGACTGAAGCTTTCTTT. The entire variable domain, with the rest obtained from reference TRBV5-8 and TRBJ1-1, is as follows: EAGVTQSPTHLIKTRGQQATLRCSPISGHTSVYWYQQALGLGLQFLLWYDEGEERNRGNFPPRFSGRQFPNYSSELNVNALELEDSALYLCASSSVGTEAFFGQGTRLTVV.

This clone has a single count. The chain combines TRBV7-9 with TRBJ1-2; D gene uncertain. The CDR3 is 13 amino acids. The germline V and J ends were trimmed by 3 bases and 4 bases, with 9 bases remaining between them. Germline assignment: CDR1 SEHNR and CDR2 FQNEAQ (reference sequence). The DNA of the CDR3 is TGTGCCAGCAGCTTGGCCGGGCCCTATGGCTACACCTTC. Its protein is CASSLAGPYGYTF.

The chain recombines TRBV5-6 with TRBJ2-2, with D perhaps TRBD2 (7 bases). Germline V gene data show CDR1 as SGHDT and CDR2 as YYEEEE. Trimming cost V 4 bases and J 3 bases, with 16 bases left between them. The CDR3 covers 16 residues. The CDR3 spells CASSRRGRGDTGELFF. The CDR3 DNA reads TGTGCCAGCAGCCGGCGAGGGAGGGGGGACACCGGGGAGCTGTTTTTT.

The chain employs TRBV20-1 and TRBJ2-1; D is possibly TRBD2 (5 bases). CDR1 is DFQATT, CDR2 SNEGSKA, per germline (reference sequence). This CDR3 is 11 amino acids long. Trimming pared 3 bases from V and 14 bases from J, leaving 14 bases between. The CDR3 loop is CSASHSSFEFF. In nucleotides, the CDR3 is TGCAGTGCTAGTCACTCTAGCTTCGAGTTCTTC.